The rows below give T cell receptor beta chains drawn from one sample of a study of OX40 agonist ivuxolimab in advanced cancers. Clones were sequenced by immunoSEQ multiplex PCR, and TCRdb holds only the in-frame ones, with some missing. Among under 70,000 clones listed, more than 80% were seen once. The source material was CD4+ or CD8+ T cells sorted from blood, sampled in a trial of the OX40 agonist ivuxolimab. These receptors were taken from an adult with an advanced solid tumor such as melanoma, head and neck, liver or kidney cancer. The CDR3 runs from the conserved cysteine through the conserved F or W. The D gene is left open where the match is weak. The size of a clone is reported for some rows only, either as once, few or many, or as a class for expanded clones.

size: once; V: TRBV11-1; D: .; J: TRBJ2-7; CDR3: CASSLVDSRGEQYF; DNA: TGTGCCAGCAGCTTAGTAGACAGCCGTGGGGAGCAGTACTTC
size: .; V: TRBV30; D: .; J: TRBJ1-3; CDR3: CAWSVRAAGNTIYF; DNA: TGTGCCTGGAGTGTACGCGCAGCTGGAAACACCATATATTTT
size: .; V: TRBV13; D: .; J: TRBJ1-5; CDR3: CASSLGQRGQPQHF; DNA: TGTGCCAGCAGCTTAGGGCAGAGGGGTCAGCCCCAGCATTTT
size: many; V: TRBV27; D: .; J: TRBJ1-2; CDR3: CASRNKGSNYGYTF; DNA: TGTGCCAGCCGAAATAAGGGCTCAAACTATGGCTACACCTTC
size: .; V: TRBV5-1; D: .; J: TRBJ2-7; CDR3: CASSRGDGDYEQYF; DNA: TGCGCCAGCAGTAGAGGGGACGGAGACTACGAGCAGTACTTC
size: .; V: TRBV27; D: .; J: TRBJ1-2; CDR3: CASSNDSIGYGYTF; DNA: TGTGCCAGCAGTAACGACAGTATCGGCTATGGCTACACCTTC
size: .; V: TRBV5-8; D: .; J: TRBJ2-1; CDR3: CASSLGYSSYNEQFF; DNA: TGTGCCAGCAGCTTGGGCTATAGCTCCTACAATGAGCAGTTCTTC
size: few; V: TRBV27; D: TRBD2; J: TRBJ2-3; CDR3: CASSLRLAGVGDTQYF; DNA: TGTGCCAGCAGTCTCCGGCTAGCGGGAGTCGGGGATACGCAGTATTTT
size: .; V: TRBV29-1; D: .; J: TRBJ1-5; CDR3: CSVLLAGGGTDTQHF; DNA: TGCAGCGTTCTTCTAGCGGGAGGCGGCACAGATACGCAGCATTTT
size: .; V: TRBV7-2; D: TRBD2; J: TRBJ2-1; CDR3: CASSKTSGTYNEQFF; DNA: TGTGCCAGCAGCAAGACTAGCGGCACCTACAATGAGCAGTTCTTC
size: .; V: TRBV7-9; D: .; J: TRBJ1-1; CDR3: CASTPTVEGAFF; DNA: TGTGCCAGCACCCCGACGGTAGAAGGAGCTTTCTTT
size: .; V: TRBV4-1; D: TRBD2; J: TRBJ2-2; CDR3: CASSQAAGTSGRPRGTGELFF; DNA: TGCGCCAGCAGCCAAGCCGCCGGGACTAGCGGGAGGCCAAGGGGGACCGGGGAGCTGTTTTTT
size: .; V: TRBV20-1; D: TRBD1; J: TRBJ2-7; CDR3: CSARPKDREHF; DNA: TGCAGTGCTAGACCGAAGGACAGGGAGCACTTC
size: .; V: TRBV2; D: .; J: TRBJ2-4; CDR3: CASGRDEAKNIQYF; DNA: TGTGCCAGCGGTCGGGATGAGGCCAAAAACATTCAGTACTTC
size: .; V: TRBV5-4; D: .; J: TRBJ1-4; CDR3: CASSLVGATNEKLFF; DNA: TGTGCCAGCAGCTTGGTCGGAGCAACTAATGAAAAACTGTTTTTT
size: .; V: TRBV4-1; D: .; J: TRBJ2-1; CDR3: CASSQEPSKSYNEQFF; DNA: TGCGCCAGCAGCCAAGAGCCTAGTAAGTCCTACAATGAGCAGTTCTTC
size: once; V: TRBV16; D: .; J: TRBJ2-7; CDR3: CASSQSRYEQYF; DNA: TGTGCCAGCAGCCAATCTCGGTACGAGCAGTACTTC
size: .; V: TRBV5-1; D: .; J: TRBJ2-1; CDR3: CASSTGAQEEQFF; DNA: TGCGCCAGCAGCACGGGTGCACAGGAGGAGCAGTTCTTC
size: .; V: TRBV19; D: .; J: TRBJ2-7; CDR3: CASRPVPGLEQYF; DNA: TGTGCCAGTAGGCCCGTCCCGGGGCTCGAGCAGTACTTC
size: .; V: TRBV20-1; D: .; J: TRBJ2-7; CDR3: CSAPGTYEQYF; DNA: TGCAGTGCTCCCGGGACTTACGAGCAGTACTTC
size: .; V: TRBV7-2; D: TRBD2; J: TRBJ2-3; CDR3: CASSFRSGSTDTQYF; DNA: TGTGCCAGCAGCTTTCGTAGCGGGAGCACAGATACGCAGTATTTT
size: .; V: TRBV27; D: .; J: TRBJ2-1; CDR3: CASSLSLAGIDEQFF; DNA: TGTGCCAGCAGTTTATCCCTAGCTGGTATCGATGAGCAGTTCTTC
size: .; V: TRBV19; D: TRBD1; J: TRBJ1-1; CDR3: CASSRQGWNTEAFF; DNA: TGTGCCAGTAGTAGACAGGGATGGAACACTGAAGCTTTCTTT
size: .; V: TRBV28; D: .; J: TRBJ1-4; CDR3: CASLGRVVEKLFF; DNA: TGTGCCAGCCTGGGCAGGGTGGTCGAAAAACTGTTTTTT
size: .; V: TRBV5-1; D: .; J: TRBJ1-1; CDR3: CASSAPTGGNTEAFF; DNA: TGCGCCAGCAGCGCGCCGACAGGTGGAAACACTGAAGCTTTCTTT
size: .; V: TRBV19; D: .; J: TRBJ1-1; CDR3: CASGIGPRGAFF; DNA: TGTGCCAGTGGTATCGGACCCAGAGGGGCTTTCTTT
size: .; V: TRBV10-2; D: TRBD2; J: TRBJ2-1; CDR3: CASSEGTSGNNEQFF; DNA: TGCGCCAGCAGTGAGGGGACTAGCGGAAACAATGAGCAGTTCTTC
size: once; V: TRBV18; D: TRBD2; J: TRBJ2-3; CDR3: CASSPLLAGVTDTQYF; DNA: TGTGCCAGCTCACCACTACTAGCGGGAGTAACAGATACGCAGTATTTT
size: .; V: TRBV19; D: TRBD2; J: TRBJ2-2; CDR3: CASSMLGLAGGETGELFF; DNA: TGTGCCAGTAGTATGCTGGGACTAGCGGGAGGGGAAACCGGGGAGCTGTTTTTT
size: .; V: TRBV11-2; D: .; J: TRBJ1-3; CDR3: CASSHPGNTIYF; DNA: TGTGCCAGCAGCCACCCGGGAAACACCATATATTTT
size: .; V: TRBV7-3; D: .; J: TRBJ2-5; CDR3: CASSLKLGETQYF; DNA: TGTGCCAGCAGCCTTAAACTAGGAGAGACCCAGTACTTC
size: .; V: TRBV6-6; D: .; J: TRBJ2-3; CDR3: CASSYGYTYTQYF; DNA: TGTGCCAGCAGTTATGGGTACACTTATACGCAGTATTTT
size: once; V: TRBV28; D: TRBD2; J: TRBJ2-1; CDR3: CASSSSSGSPYNEQFF; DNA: TGTGCCAGCAGTTCCTCTAGCGGGAGTCCCTACAATGAGCAGTTCTTC
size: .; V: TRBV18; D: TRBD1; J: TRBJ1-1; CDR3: CASSPPPETGKAFF; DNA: TGTGCCAGCTCACCACCCCCCGAGACAGGGAAGGCTTTCTTT
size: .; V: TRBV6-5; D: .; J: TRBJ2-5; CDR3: CASSLTRGGETQYF; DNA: TGTGCCAGCAGCCTAACGCGGGGTGGCGAGACCCAGTACTTC
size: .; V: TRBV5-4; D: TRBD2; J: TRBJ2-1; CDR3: CASSLGGELAGGHYNEQFF; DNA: TGTGCCAGCAGCTTGGGCGGGGAACTAGCGGGAGGCCACTACAATGAGCAGTTCTTC
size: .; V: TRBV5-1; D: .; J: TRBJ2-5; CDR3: CASSPGDGGRETQYF; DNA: TGCGCCAGCAGCCCCGGAGATGGGGGGCGAGAGACCCAGTACTTC
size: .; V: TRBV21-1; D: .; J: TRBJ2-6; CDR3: CASSPPWPRGSGANVLTF; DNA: TGTGCCAGCAGCCCTCCTTGGCCAAGGGGATCTGGGGCCAACGTCCTGACTTTC
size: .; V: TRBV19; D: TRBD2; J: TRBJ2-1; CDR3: CASSITGLATSYNEQFF; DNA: TGTGCCAGTAGTATTACGGGACTAGCGACGTCCTACAATGAGCAGTTCTTC
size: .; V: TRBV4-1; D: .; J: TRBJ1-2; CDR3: CASSQLRIGRYGYTF; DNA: TGCGCCAGCAGCCAGTTACGGATAGGTCGCTATGGCTACACCTTC
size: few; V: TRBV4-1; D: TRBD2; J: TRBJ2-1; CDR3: CASSPTSGRRNEQFF; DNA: TGCGCCAGCAGCCCAACTAGCGGGAGGCGCAATGAGCAGTTCTTC
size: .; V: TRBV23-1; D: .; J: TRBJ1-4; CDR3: CASSQREKLFF; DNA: TGCGCCAGCAGTCAACGAGAAAAACTGTTTTTT
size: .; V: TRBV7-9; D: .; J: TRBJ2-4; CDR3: CASSPPGGAKNIQYF; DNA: TGTGCCAGCAGCCCCCCTGGAGGAGCCAAAAACATTCAGTACTTC
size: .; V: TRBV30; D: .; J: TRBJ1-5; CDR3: CAWTLDSNQPQHF; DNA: TGTGCCTGGACCTTGGATAGCAATCAGCCCCAGCATTTT
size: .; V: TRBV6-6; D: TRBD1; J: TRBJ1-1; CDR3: CASSRGQGNTEAFF; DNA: TGTGCCAGCAGCCGTGGACAGGGGAACACTGAAGCTTTCTTT
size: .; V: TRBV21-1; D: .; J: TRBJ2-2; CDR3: CASSNGLAGEVAGELFF; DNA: TGTGCCAGCAGCAACGGACTAGCGGGAGAGGTAGCCGGGGAGCTGTTTTTT
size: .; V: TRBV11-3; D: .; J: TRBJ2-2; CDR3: CASSLALGAGGELFF; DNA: TGTGCCAGCAGCTTAGCCCTTGGGGCCGGCGGGGAGCTGTTTTTT
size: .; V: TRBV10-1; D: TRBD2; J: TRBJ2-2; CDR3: CASSEEREPNWELFF; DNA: TGCGCCAGCAGTGAAGAGCGGGAGCCGAATTGGGAGCTGTTTTTT
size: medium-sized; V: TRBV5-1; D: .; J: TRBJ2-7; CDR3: CASSLEGRRTYEQYF; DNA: TGCGCCAGCAGCTTGGAGGGGAGGAGGACCTACGAGCAGTACTTC
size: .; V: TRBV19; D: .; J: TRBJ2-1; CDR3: CASSNTALRGRSKFF; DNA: TGTGCCAGTAGCAATACCGCTCTGAGAGGGAGATCGAAGTTCTTC
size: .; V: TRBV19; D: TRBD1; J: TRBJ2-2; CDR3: CASSSGQGAGTGELFF; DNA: TGTGCCAGTAGTAGCGGACAGGGGGCTGGGACCGGGGAGCTGTTTTTT
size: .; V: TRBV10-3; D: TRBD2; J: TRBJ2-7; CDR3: CAISSGTSGNSAYEQYF; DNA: TGTGCCATCAGTTCTGGGACTAGCGGGAACTCTGCCTACGAGCAGTACTTC
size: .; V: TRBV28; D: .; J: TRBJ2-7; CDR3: CASSFRDTLNF; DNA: TGTGCCAGCAGTTTCCGGGACACCTTGAACTTC
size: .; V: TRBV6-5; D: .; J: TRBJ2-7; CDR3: CASSAGQSPGYEQYF; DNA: TGTGCCAGCAGCGCGGGACAGTCACCCGGGTACGAGCAGTACTTC